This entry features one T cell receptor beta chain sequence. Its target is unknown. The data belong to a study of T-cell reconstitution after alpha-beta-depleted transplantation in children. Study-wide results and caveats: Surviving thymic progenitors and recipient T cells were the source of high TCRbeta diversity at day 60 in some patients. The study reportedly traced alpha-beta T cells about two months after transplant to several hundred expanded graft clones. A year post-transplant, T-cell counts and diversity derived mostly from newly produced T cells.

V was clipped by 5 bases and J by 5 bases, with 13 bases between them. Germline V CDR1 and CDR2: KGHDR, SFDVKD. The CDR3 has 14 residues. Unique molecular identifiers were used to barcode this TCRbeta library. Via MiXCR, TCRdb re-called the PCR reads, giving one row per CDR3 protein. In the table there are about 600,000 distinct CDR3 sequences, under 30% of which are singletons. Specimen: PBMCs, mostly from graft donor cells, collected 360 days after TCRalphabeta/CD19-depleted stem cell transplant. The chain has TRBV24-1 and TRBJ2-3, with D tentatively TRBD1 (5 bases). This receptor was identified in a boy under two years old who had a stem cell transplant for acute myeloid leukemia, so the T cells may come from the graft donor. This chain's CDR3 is CATSAQALKDTQYF. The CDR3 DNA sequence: TGTGCCACCAGTGCACAGGCCTTAAAAGATACGCAGTATTTT.